The clone carrying this T cell receptor (beta chain) was observed a single time. The germline V gene encodes CDR1 SGHTA and CDR2 FQGNSA. V gave up 0 bases and J gave up 0 bases; unmatched junction bases: 6. This CDR3 has 17 amino acids. The sample originates from a study of blood T cell repertoires in COVID-19. Study summary: In each case, the material was cDNA or gDNA derived from T cells, B-cell-depleted T cells, or PBMCs.

Authors' analysis steps: Nucleated cell counts were estimated from reference gene primer amplification. TCRdb keeps only in-frame clones here, not all; method: immunoSEQ multiplex PCR. That table furnishes V, J and clone size, whereas the DNA furnished D and trimming. In the table there are 70,000 to 85,000 clones, about 83% of which are singletons. This clonotype was sampled from an elderly man with active or convalescent COVID-19. This sequence joins TRBV7-2 and TRBJ2-3; 7 bases line up with TRBD2. The specimen sequenced was peripheral blood. Here the CDR3 DNA reads TGTGCCAGCAGCTTAGCGCCAGCGGGAACTAGCACAGATACGCAGTATTTT. Encoded protein: CASSLAPAGTSTDTQYF. Filled out from reference TRBV7-2 and TRBJ2-3, the complete variable domain reads GAGVSQSPSNKVTEKGKDVELRCDPISGHTALYWYRQSLGQGLEFLIYFQGNSAPDKSGLPSDRFSAERTGGSVSTLTIQRTQQEDSAVYLCASSLAPAGTSTDTQYFGPGTRLTVL.